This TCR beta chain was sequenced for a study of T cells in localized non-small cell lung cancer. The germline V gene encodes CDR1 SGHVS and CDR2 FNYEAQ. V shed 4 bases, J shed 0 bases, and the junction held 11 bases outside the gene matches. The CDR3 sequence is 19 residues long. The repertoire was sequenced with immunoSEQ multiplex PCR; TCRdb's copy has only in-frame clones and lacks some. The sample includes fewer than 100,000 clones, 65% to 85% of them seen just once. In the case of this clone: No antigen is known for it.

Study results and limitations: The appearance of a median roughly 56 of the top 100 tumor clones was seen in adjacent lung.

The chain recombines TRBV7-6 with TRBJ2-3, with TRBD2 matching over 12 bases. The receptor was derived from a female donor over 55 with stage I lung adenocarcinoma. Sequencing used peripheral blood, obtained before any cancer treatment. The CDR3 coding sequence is TGTGCCAGCAGCTCCCGCTTACTAGCGGGGGGCTCTAGCACAGATACGCAGTATTTT. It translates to CASSSRLLAGGSSTDTQYF.